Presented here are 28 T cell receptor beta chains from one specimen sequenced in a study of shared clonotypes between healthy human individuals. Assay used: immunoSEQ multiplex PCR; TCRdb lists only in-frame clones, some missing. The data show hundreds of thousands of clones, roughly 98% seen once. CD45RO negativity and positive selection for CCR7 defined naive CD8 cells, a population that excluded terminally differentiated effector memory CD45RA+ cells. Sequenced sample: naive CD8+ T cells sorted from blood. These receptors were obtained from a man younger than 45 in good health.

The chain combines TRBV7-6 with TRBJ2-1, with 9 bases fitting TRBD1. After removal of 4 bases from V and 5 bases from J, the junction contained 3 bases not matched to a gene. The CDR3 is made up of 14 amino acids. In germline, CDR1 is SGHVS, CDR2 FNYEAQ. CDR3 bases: TGTGCCAGCAGCTCCCGACAGGGGGACAATGAGCAGTTCTTC. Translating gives CASSSRQGDNEQFF.

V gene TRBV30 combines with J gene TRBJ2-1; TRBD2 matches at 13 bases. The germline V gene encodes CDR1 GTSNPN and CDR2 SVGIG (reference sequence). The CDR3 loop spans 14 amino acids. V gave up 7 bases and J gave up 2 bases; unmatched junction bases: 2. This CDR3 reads CALGLAGTYNEQFF. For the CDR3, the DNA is TGTGCCTTGGGACTAGCGGGGACCTACAATGAGCAGTTCTTC.

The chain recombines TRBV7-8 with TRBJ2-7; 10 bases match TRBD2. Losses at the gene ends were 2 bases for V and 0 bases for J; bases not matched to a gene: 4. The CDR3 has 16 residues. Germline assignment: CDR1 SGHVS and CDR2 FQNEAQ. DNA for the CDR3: TGTGCCAGCAGCTTATGGGCTAGCGGGAGCTCCTACGAGCAGTACTTC. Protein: CASSLWASGSSYEQYF.

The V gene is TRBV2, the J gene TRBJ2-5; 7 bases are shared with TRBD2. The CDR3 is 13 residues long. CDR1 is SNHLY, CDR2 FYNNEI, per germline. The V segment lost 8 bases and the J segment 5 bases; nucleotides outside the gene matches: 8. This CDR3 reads CASRREGLETQYF. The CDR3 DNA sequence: TGTGCCAGCCGGAGGGAGGGATTGGAGACCCAGTACTTC.

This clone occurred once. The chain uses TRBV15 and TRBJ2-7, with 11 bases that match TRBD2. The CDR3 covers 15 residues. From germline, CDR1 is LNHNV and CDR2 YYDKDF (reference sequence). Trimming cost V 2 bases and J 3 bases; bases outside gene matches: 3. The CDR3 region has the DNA TGTGCCACCAGCAGACGTACTAGCGGGGGCTACGAGCAGTACTTC. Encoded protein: CATSRRTSGGYEQYF.

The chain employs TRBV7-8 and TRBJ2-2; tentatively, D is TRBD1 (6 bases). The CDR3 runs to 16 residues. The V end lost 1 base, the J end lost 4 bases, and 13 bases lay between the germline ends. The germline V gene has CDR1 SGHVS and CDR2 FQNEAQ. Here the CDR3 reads CASSLVVQGGTGELFF. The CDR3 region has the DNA TGTGCCAGCAGCTTAGTGGTACAGGGTGGCACCGGGGAGCTGTTTTTT.

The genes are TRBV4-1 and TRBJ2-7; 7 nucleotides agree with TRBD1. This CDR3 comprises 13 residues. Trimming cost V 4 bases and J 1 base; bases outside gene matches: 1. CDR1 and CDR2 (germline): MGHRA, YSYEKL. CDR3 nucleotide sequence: TGCGCCAGCAGCCCGGACAGGTCCTACGAGCAGTACTTC. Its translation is CASSPDRSYEQYF.

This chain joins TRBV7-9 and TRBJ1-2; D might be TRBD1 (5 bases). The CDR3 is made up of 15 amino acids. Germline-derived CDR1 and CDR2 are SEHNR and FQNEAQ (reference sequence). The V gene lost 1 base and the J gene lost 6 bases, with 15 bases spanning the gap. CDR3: CASSLDVRESNGYTF. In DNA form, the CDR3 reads TGTGCCAGCAGCTTAGATGTCAGGGAGTCTAATGGCTACACCTTC.

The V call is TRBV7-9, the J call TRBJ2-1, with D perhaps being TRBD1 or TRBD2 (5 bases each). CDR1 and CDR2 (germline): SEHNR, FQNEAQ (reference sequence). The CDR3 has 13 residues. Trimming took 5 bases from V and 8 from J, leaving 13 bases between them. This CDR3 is CASSPGASDEQFF. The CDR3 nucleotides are TGTGCCAGCAGCCCCGGGGCGTCCGATGAGCAGTTCTTC.

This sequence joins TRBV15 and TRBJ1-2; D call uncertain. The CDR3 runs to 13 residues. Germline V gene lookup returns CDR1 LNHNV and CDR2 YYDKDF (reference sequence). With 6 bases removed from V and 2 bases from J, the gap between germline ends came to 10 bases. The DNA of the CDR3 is TGTGCCACCAGGTGGGGAGAGAACTATGGCTACACCTTC. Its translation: CATRWGENYGYTF.

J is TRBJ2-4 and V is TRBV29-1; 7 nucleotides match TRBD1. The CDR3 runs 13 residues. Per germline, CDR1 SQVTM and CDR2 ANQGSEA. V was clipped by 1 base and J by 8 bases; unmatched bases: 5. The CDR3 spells CSVEVGQVHIQYF. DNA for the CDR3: TGCAGCGTTGAAGTAGGACAGGTCCACATTCAGTACTTC.

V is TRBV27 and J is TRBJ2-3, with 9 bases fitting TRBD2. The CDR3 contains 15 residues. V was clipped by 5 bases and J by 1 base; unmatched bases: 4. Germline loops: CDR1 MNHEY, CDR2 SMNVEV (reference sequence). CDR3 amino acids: CASSGASGGTDTQYF. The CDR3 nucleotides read TGTGCCAGCAGTGGGGCTAGCGGGGGCACAGATACGCAGTATTTT.

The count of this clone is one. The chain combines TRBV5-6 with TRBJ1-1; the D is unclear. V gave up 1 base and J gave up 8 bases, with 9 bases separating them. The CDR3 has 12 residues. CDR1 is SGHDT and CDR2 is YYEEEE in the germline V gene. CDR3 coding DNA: TGTGCCAGCAGCTTGTACACGGCGGAAGCTTTCTTT. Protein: CASSLYTAEAFF.

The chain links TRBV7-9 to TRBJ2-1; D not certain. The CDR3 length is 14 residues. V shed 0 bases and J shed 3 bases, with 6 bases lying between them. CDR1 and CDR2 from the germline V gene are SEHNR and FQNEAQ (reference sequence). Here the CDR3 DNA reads TGTGCCAGCAGCTTAGCGCCTGGCTACAATGAGCAGTTCTTC. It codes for CASSLAPGYNEQFF.

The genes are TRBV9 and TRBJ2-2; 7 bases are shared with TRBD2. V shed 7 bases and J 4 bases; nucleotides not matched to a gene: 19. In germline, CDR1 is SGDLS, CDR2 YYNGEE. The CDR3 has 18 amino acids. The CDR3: CASAQNPDDGGTTGELFF. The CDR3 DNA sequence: TGTGCCAGCGCACAAAACCCTGACGACGGGGGGACCACCGGGGAGCTGTTTTTT.

CDR3 loop: CASSQQGAYNEQFF. Here the CDR3 DNA reads TGTGCCAGCAGCCAACAGGGTGCCTACAATGAGCAGTTCTTC. This chain uses TRBV7-9 with TRBJ2-1; D is possibly TRBD1 (6 bases). The CDR3 is made up of 14 amino acids. V lost 5 bases to trimming and J lost 2 bases, with 10 bases between them. Germline V gene data show CDR1 as SEHNR and CDR2 as FQNEAQ (reference sequence).

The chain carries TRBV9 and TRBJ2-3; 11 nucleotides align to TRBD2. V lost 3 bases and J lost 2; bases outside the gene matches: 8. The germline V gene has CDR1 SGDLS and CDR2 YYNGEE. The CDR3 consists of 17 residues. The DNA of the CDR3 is TGTGCCAGCAGCGCCTCTTCTAGCGGGAGGTACACAGATACGCAGTATTTT. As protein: CASSASSSGRYTDTQYF.

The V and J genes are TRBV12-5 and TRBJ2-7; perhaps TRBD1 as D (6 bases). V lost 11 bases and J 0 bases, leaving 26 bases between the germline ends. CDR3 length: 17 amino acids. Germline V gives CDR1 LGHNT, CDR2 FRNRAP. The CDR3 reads CAREEQTGQRSSYEQYF. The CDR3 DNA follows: TGTGCTCGTGAAGAGCAAACAGGGCAGAGGAGCTCCTACGAGCAGTACTTC.

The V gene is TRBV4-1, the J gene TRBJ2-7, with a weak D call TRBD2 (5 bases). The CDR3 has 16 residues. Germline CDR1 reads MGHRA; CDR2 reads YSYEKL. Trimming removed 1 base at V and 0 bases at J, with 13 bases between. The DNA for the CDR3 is TGCGCCAGCAGCCAAGGAGGGCTCTCAGGCTCCTACGAGCAGTACTTC. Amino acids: CASSQGGLSGSYEQYF.

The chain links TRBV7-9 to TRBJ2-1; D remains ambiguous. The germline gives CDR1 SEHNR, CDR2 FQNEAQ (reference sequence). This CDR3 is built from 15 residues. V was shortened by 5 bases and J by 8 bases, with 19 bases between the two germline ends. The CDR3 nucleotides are TGTGCCAGCAGCCGAGACCTTCTGGGCGTGGATGAGCAGTTCTTC. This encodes CASSRDLLGVDEQFF.

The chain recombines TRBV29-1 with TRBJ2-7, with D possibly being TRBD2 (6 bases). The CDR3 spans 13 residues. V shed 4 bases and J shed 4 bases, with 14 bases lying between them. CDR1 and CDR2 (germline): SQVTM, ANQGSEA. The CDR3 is CSVVGTPSYEQYF. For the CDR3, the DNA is TGCAGCGTTGTCGGGACTCCCTCGTACGAGCAGTACTTC.

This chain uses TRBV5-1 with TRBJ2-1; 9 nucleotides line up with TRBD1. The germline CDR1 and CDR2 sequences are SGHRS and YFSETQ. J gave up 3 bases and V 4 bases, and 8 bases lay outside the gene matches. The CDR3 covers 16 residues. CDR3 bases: TGCGCCAGCAGCCCCGGGACAGGGATCGGCTACAATGAGCAGTTCTTC. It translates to CASSPGTGIGYNEQFF.

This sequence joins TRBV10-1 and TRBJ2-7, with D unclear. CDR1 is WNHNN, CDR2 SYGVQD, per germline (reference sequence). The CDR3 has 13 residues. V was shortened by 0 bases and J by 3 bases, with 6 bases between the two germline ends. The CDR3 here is CASSESRGYEQYF. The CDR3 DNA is TGCGCCAGCAGTGAGTCGCGTGGCTACGAGCAGTACTTC.

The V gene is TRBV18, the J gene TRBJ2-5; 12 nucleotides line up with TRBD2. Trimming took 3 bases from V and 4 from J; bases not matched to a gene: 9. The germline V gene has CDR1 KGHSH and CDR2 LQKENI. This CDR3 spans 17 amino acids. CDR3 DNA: TGTGCCAGCTCACCGGCCGCTAGCGGGAGGGTCGGAGAGACCCAGTACTTC. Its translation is CASSPAASGRVGETQYF.

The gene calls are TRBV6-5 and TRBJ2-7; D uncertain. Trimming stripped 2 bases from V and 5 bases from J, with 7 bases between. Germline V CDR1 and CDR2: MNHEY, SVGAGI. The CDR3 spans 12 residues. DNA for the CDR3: TGTGCCAGCAGTTACGACGGTCACGAGCAGTACTTC. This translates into CASSYDGHEQYF.

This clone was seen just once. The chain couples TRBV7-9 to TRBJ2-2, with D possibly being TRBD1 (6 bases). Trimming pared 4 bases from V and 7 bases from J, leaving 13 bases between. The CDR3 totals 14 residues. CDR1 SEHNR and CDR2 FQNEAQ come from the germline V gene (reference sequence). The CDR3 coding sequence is TGTGCCAGCAGCTCCGCACAGGGTGGCGGGGAGCTGTTTTTT. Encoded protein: CASSSAQGGGELFF.

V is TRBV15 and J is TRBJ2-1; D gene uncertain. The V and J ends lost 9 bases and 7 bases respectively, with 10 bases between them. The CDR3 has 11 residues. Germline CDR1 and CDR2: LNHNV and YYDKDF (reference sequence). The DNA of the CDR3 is TGTGCCACTTACCAGCGAAATGAGCAGTTCTTC. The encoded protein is CATYQRNEQFF. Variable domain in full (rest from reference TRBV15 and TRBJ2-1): DAMVIQNPRYQVTQFGKPVTLSCSQTLNHNVMYWYQQKSSQAPKLLFHYYDKDFNNEADTPDNFQSRRPNTSFCFLDIRSPGLGDTAMYLCATYQRNEQFFGPGTRLTVL.

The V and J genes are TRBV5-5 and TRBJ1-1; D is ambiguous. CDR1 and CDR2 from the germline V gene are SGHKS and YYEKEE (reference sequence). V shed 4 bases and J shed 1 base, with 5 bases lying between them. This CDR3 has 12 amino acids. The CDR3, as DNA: TGTGCCAGCAGCCTACGGAACACTGAAGCTTTCTTT. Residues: CASSLRNTEAFF.